This paragraph covers one T cell receptor (beta chain) sequence. Its antigen is still unknown. Germline V CDR1 and CDR2: PRHDT, FYEKMQ (reference sequence). V dropped 4 bases and J dropped 6 bases, with 15 bases sitting between them. The CDR3 is made up of 14 amino acids. The record originates from a study of Ad26.COV2.S vaccination and SARS-CoV-2 variants. Study outcomes and limitations: Reported post-vaccination CD8+ and CD4+ T cell responses to spike showed substantial breadth.

The protocol was immunoSEQ multiplex PCR, while the TCRdb copy is restricted to in-frame clones and leaves out a portion. This sample yields about 350,000 clones, of which 90% to 95% are seen a single time; roughly 3.9% belongs to the top ten. This rearrangement joins TRBV13 to TRBJ1-1, with D maybe TRBD1 (6 bases). The sequencing here drew on peripheral blood, taken after recovery from COVID-19. This receptor was taken from a human donor who had recovered from COVID-19. The CDR3 region is CASSYAGVSAEAFF. In nucleotides, the CDR3 is TGTGCCAGCAGCTACGCAGGGGTCTCGGCTGAAGCTTTCTTT.